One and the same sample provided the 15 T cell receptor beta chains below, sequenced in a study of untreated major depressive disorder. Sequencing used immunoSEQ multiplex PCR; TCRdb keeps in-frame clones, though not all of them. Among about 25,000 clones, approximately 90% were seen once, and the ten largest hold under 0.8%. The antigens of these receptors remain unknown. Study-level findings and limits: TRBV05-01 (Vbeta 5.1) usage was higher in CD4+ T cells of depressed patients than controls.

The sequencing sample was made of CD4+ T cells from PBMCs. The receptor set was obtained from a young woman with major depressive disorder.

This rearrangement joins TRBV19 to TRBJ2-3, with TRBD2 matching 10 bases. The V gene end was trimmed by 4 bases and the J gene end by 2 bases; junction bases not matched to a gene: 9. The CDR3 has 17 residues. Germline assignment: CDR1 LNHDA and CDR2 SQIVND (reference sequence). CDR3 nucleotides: TGTGCCAGTAGTAGAAGGGGTAGCGGGGGGCCCACAGATACGCAGTATTTT. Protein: CASSRRGSGGPTDTQYF.

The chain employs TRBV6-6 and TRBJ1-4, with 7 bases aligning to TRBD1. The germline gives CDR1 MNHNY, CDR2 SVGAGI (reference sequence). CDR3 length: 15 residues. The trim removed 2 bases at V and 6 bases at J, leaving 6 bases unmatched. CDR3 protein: CASSYAAGQYEKLFF. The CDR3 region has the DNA TGTGCCAGCAGTTACGCCGCGGGACAGTATGAAAAACTGTTTTTT.

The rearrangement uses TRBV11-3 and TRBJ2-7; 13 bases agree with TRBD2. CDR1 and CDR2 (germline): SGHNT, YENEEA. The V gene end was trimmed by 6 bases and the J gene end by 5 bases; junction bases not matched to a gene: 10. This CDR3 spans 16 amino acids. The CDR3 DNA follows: TGTGCCAGCAGTCCTCCCTCGGGACTAGCGGGACACGAGCAGTACTTC. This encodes CASSPPSGLAGHEQYF.

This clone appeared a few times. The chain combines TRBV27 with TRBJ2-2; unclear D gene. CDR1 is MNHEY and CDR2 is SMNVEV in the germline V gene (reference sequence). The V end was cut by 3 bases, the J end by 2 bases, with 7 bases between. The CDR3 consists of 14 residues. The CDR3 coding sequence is TGTGCCAGCAGTTTTGAGATAAACACCGGGGAGCTGTTTTTT. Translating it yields CASSFEINTGELFF.

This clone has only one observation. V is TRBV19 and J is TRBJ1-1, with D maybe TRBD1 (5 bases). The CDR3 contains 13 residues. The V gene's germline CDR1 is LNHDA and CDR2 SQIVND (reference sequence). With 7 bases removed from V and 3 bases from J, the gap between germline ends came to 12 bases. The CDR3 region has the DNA TGTGCCAGTAAAGGAGGGGCGTACACTGAAGCTTTCTTT. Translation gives CASKGGAYTEAFF.

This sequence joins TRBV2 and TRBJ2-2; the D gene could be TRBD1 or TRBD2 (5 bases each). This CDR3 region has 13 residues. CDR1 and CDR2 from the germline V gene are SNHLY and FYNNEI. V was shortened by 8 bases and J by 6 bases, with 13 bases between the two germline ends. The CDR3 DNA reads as TGTGCCAGCCTGGGGGTTTTGGCCGGGGAGCTGTTTTTT. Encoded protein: CASLGVLAGELFF.

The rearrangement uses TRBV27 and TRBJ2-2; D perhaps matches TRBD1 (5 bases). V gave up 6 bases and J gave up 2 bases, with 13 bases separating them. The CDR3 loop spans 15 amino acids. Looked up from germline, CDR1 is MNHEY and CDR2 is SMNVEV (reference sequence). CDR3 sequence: CASSPRQLNTGELFF. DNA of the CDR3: TGTGCCAGCAGCCCAAGACAGCTCAACACCGGGGAGCTGTTTTTT.

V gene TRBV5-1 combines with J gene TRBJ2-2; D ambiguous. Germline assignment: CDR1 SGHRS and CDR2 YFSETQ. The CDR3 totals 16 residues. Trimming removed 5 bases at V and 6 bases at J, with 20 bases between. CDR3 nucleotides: TGCGCCAGCAGACCCTTTGGCAAAAACCGGCCCGGGGAGCTGTTTTTT. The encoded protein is CASRPFGKNRPGELFF. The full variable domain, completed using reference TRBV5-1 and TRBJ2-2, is KAGVTQTPRYLIKTRGQQVTLSCSPISGHRSVSWYQQTPGQGLQFLFEYFSETQRNKGNFPGRFSGRQFSNSRSEMNVSTLELGDSALYLCASRPFGKNRPGELFFGEGSRLTVL.

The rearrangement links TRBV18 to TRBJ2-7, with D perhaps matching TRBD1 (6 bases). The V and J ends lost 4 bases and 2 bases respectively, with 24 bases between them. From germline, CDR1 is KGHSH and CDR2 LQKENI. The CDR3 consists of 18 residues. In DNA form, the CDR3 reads TGTGCCAGCTCACAGGGGGTTGGCGGGTTGCGGGCACCCTACGAGCAGTACTTC. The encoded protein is CASSQGVGGLRAPYEQYF.

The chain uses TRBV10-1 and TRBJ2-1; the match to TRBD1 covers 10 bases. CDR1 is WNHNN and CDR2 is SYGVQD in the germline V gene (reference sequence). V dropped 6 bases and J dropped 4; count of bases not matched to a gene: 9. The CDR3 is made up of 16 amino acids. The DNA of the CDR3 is TGCGCCAGCAGCCCCACGGACAGGGGGGTGTACAATGAGCAGTTCTTC. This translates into CASSPTDRGVYNEQFF.

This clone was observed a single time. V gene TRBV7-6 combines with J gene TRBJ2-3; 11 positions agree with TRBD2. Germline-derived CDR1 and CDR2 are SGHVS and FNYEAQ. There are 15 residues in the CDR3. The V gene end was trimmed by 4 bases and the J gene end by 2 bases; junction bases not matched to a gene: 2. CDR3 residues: CASSSGLADTDTQYF. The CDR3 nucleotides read TGTGCCAGCAGCTCGGGACTAGCGGACACAGATACGCAGTATTTT.

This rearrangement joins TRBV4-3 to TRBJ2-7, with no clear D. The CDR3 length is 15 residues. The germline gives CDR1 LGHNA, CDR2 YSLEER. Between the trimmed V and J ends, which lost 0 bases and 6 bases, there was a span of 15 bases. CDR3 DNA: TGCGCCAGCAGCCAAGACGGCGCACGAAAGTCCGAGCAGTACTTC. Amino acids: CASSQDGARKSEQYF.

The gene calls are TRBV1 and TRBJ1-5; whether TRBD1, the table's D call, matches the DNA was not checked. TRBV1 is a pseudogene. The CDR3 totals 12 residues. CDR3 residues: CTSSPQNQPQHF. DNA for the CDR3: TGCACCAGCAGCCCACAGAATCAGCCCCAGCATTTT.

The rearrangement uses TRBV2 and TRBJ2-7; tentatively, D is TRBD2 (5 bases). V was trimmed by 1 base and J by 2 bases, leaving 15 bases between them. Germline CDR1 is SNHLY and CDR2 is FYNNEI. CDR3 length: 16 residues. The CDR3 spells CASSEVQFPGTYEQYF. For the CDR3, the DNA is TGTGCCAGCAGTGAAGTCCAGTTTCCGGGGACCTACGAGCAGTACTTC. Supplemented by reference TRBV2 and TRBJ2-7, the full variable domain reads EPEVTQTPSHQVTQMGQEVILRCVPISNHLYFYWYRQILGQKVEFLVSFYNNEISEKSEIFDDQFSVERPDGSNFTLKIRSTKLEDSAMYFCASSEVQFPGTYEQYFGPGTRLTVT.

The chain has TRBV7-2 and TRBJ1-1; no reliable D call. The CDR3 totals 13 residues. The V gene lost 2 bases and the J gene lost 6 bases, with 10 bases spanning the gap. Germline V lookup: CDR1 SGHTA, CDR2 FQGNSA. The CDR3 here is CASSLKGWAEAFF. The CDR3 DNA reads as TGTGCCAGCAGCTTAAAGGGCTGGGCTGAAGCTTTCTTT.